This is a list of T cell receptor beta chains from one sample in a study of neurological immune-mediated disorders. One entry per CDR3 protein, called by TCRdb with MiXCR from the 5' RACE reads. Here the sample spans 60,000 to 85,000 distinct CDR3 sequences, less than 5.5% being singletons. Sequencing was carried out using PBMCs. Every receptor here comes from a man between 18 and 29 years old with multiple sclerosis. CDR3s include the opening cysteine and the closing phenylalanine or tryptophan. Each record gives: V gene, J gene, CDR3 protein.

>TRBV2|TRBJ2-1
CASSTEIAGGGNEQFF
>TRBV5-1|TRBJ1-1
CASSLELGTEAFF
>TRBV6-6|TRBJ1-5
CASSAPNSNQPQNF
>TRBV20-1|TRBJ2-2
CSARAGLDGTGELFF
>TRBV20-1|TRBJ1-3
CSAIDGRSGNTIYF
>TRBV20-1|TRBJ1-1
CSARGPALNTEAFF
>TRBV27|TRBJ1-2
CASSPSQFYGYTF
>TRBV7-2|TRBJ2-5
CASSLALAGGQQETQYF
>TRBV5-8|TRBJ2-5
CASSLRGGETQYF
>TRBV12-3/TRBV12-4|TRBJ2-3
CASSHRDRTEGTQYF
>TRBV12-3/TRBV12-4|TRBJ1-1
CASSLNGGTEAFF
>TRBV20-1|TRBJ2-1
CSASMGGRDEQFF
>TRBV20-1|TRBJ1-1
CSAIRQTNTEAFF
>TRBV7-8|TRBJ2-4
CASSSLGEGANYFQYF
>TRBV4-3|TRBJ2-4
CASSPGTSGTSAQYF
>TRBV20-1|TRBJ2-2
CSARVRGRANTGELFF
>TRBV5-1|TRBJ2-1
CASSLDRLYNEQFF
>TRBV5-5|TRBJ2-1
CASSLSTSGRRNEQFF
>TRBV15|TRBJ1-4
CATSGPGQVVATNEKLFF
>TRBV5-1|TRBJ2-7
CASSLAPGSYEQYF
>TRBV5-1|TRBJ2-1
CASSFLAGTPGEQFF
>TRBV20-1|TRBJ2-1
CSARDWVSGSNEQFF
>TRBV10-3|TRBJ2-1
CAISARETSGSGEQFF
>TRBV7-9|TRBJ1-1
CASGPQVARDTEAFF
>TRBV12-3/TRBV12-4|TRBJ2-7
CASRPIAGSPYEQYF
>TRBV29-1|TRBJ1-3
CSVEDRYRSSGNTIYF
>TRBV20-1|TRBJ1-5
CSAIPGATNQPQHF
>TRBV7-9|TRBJ2-7
CASSLLGTGRYEQYF
>TRBV5-1|TRBJ1-2
CASSLDGAYGYTF
>TRBV15|TRBJ1-2
CATSRDPGDGYTF
>TRBV12-3/TRBV12-4|TRBJ1-2
CASSPGDTLGYTF
>TRBV2|TRBJ2-3
CASSGSDGTSTDTQYF
>TRBV6-1|TRBJ1-2
CASSHTNRGDFYGYTF
>TRBV20-1|TRBJ2-5
CSAEGGTGGQETQYF
>TRBV6-5|TRBJ2-7
CASIKNYEQYF
>TRBV20-1|TRBJ1-2
CSARDLEYGYTF
>TRBV29-1|TRBJ2-1
CSAGGGSYNEQFF
>TRBV7-2|TRBJ2-5
CASSLESLAGGTQYF
>TRBV7-2|TRBJ2-5
CASSLAGLAGGWETQYF
>TRBV7-9|TRBJ1-3
CASSFRNTIYF
>TRBV28|TRBJ2-5
CASQKISPRETQYF
>TRBV20-1|TRBJ2-7
CSATIRQHSYEQYF
>TRBV5-1|TRBJ1-6
CASSLERDRRSPLYF
>TRBV4-2|TRBJ2-1
CASSQNSGGAYNEQFF
>TRBV25-1|TRBJ1-4
CASSEAGADPNEKLFF
>TRBV15|TRBJ1-2
CATSRDKGGNYGYTF
>TRBV28|TRBJ2-7
CASSQGRVEQYF
>TRBV7-2|TRBJ2-3
CASSLDLAGPTDTQYF
>TRBV15|TRBJ2-3
CATSRAAGAQYF
>TRBV11-2|TRBJ1-5
CASTPERDRAPGYQPQNF
>TRBV7-3|TRBJ2-1
CASSSSGRNEQFF
>TRBV3-1|TRBJ2-1
CASSPSTSGGPSSYNEQFF
>TRBV28|TRBJ1-4
CASSPGQILNEKLFF
>TRBV27|TRBJ2-7
CASSLSISYEQYF
>TRBV9|TRBJ1-2
CASSPPNYGYTF